What follows is one T cell receptor (beta chain) and its context. The antigen remains unidentified. PCR employed 60 Vbeta and 13 Jbeta primers. Assay used: immunoSEQ multiplex PCR; TCRdb lists only in-frame clones, some missing. The profile covers 100,000 to 150,000 clones, with more than 75% appearing a single time and approximately 11% taken by the ten largest. This sample was taken from a study of cytomegalovirus exposure and HLA in healthy donors. V lost 7 bases, J lost 3 bases, and 22 bases lay in between. This CDR3 is built from 16 residues. Overall study findings and caveats: When analyzed later, a missense DCLRE1C variant was found to be linked to TCR beta V- and J-gene trimming. In vitro confirmation showed three CMV-associated chains to be CMV antigen specific.

This TCR derives from a man younger than 45 in good health and CMV-seropositive. Sequencing used PBMCs. The V and J genes are TRBV6-7 and TRBJ2-7; D unclear. TRBV6-7 is an open reading frame whose function is uncertain. Written as DNA, the CDR3 is TGTGCCAGCACCCTAAGGCGTAGAGGTTTGCTCTACGAGCAGTACTTC. Translation gives CASTLRRRGLLYEQYF.